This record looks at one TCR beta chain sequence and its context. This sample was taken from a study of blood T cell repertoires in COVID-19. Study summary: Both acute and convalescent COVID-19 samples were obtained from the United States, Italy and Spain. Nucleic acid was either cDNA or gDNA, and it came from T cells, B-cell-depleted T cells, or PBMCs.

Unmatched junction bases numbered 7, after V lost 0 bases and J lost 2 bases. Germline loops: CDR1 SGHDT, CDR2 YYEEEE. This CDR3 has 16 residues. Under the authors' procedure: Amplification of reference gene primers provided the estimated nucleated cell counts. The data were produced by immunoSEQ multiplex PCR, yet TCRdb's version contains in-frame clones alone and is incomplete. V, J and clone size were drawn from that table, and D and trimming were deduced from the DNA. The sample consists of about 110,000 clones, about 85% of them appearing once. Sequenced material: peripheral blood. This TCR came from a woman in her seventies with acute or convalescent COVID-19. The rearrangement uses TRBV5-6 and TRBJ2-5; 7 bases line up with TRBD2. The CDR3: CASSLGVGGGQETQYF. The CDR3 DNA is TGTGCCAGCAGCTTGGGCGTCGGGGGAGGGCAAGAGACCCAGTACTTC.